The clone carrying this TCR beta chain occurred once. Its antigen is unknown. This sample stems from a study of glioma-infiltrating T cells after dendritic cell vaccination. Study conclusions and caveats: Complete blood and tumor specimen sets were limited to few patients. TCR clonality showed no direct relationship with survival.

Assay: immunoSEQ multiplex PCR; the TCRdb copy retains only in-frame clones and omits some. The sample contains fewer than 85,000 clones, roughly 87% of which appear only once. The V gene's germline CDR1 is MGHDK and CDR2 SYGVNS. Deletions cut 3 bases from V and 1 base from J, with 10 bases between. The CDR3 has 15 residues. The genes are TRBV25-1 and TRBJ2-1; D might be TRBD1 (5 bases). The sample was blood, taken before dendritic cell vaccination. This receptor was identified in a human donor with glioblastoma. CDR3 coding DNA: TGTGCCAGCAGTGAGCTCAGGGATTCCTACAATGAGCAGTTCTTC. It specifies CASSELRDSYNEQFF.